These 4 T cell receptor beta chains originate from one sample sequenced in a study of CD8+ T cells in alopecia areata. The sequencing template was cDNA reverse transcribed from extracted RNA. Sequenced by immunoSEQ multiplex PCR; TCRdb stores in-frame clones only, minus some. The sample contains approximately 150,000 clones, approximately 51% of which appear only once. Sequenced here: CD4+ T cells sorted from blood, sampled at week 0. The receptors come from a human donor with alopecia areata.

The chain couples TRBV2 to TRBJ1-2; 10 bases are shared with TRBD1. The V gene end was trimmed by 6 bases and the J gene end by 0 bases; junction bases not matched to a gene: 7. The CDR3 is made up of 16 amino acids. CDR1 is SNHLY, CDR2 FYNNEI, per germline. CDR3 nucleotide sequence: TGTGCCAGCAGCCAGAGGACAGGGGGTGCTAACTATGGCTACACCTTC. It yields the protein CASSQRTGGANYGYTF.

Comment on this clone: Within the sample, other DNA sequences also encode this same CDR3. CDR3: CASSPGQYSNQPQHF. The CDR3 region has the DNA TGCGCCAGCAGCCCAGGACAATATAGCAATCAGCCCCAGCATTTT. The chain employs TRBV5-1 and TRBJ1-5; D possibly corresponds to TRBD1 (5 bases). Trimming removed 4 bases at V and 0 bases at J, with 11 bases between. CDR3 length: 15 amino acids. Per the germline V gene, CDR1 is SGHRS and CDR2 is YFSETQ. Full variable domain (remainder filled in from reference TRBV5-1 and TRBJ1-5): KAGVTQTPRYLIKTRGQQVTLSCSPISGHRSVSWYQQTPGQGLQFLFEYFSETQRNKGNFPGRFSGRQFSNSRSEMNVSTLELGDSALYLCASSPGQYSNQPQHFGDGTRLSIL.

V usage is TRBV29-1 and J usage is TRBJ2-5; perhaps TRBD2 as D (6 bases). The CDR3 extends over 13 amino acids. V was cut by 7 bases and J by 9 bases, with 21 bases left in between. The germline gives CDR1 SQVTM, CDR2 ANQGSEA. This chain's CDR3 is CSGRDLPRSAQYF. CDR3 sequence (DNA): TGCAGCGGGAGGGACCTGCCCAGGTCGGCCCAGTACTTC.

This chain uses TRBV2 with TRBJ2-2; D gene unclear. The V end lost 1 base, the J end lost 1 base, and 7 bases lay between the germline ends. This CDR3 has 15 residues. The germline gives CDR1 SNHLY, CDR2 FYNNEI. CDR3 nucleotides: TGTGCCAGCAGTGAAGTCCCGGGGAACACCGGGGAGCTGTTTTTT. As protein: CASSEVPGNTGELFF.